This T cell receptor beta chain appears in the sequencing data of a study of blood T cell repertoires in COVID-19. In the study overall: Specimens from acute and convalescent COVID-19 originated in the United States, Italy and Spain. PBMCs, B-cell-depleted T cells, or T cells provided the cDNA or gDNA that made up the material.

In the authors' workflow: Amplification with reference gene primers provided the estimates of nucleated cell counts. The assay was immunoSEQ multiplex PCR, and TCRdb's table has in-frame clones only and misses some. The DNA was the basis for D and trimming; V, J and clone size are from that table. Among under 95,000 clones listed, more than 65% were seen once. CDR1 SGHTA and CDR2 FQGNSA come from the germline V gene. This CDR3 is 15 amino acids long. Trimming at V came to 5 bases and at J to 3 bases, leaving 5 bases not matched to a gene. Sequencing input: peripheral blood. This TCR derives from a man between 65 and 85 years old with acute or convalescent COVID-19. The chain has TRBV7-2 and TRBJ1-3; TRBD1 matches 9 bases. CDR3 loop: CASSPTGGFGNTIYF. The CDR3 DNA reads as TGTGCCAGCAGCCCAACAGGGGGCTTTGGAAACACCATATATTTT.